Below, one T cell receptor beta chain is given with its context. Its antigen is unknown. Within one base of it there is no much larger clone, and no base qualities were kept. The CDR3 regions of human TCRbeta chains were analyzed by immunosequencing. In the authors' own workflow: Repertoire TCRs were checked for matches against a reference library of SARS-CoV-2-specific TCRs that had been generated using the MIRA antigen-specificity platform. Breadth was defined as the fraction of unique TCRs that were SARS-CoV-2-associated. Depth was defined as the fraction of total T cells that were SARS-CoV-2-associated. Using the MIRA data, every spike-specific TCR was mapped to the spike region that the TCR reacted to and assigned to either a CD4 or a CD8 class. Log10-transformed breadth and depth values were compared by one-way ANOVA with Sidak's multiple comparisons tests. Entries here come from immuneACCESS through TCRdb and include only in-frame sequences with V and J called. Some clones fail to appear in such tables; in the studies checked, an unresolved V gene covers under half of the shortfall, and the cause of the remainder is unknown. The V and J calls and clone size come from that table; D and trimming were worked out from the DNA. The sample has some 150,000 clones on record, approximately 89% of them singletons. Roughly 4.6% of the sample lies in the top ten.

This specimen comes from a study of T cell responses to AZD1222 COVID-19 vaccine (dated by TCRdb to about 2021). Study-wide context: Because spike-specific TCR depth and breadth did not differ between the two schedules, AZD1222 recipients who got a second dose at roughly 4 weeks were pooled with those who got a second dose at roughly 12 weeks. TCR sequencing covered approximately 230 trial participants: some 210 given two doses of AZD1222 and 26 given two doses of MenACWY control vaccine. Trial participants were enrolled by age into 18-55, 56-69 and 70-plus year subgroups, with roughly 150, 30 and 60 TCR-sequenced participants respectively.

This specimen's time point label, per the study, means: baseline before first vaccination. The vaccinee samples were drawn from two UK trials, COV001 and COV002, one of which was a single-blind randomized controlled phase 2/3 trial testing AZD1222 (ChAdOx1 nCoV-19) in healthy adults. For TCRbeta chain sequencing, PBMC samples were collected from trial participants at day 0 and at day 28 after the second dose. Broad study findings and their caveats: Reportedly, almost half of the unique spike-specific TCRs recognized epitopes lying outside the regions that are mutated in the B.1.351 and B.1.1.7 variants. The whole spike protein was spanned by vaccine-associated CD4 TCRs, and dominant responses were seen in regions 160-218 and 743-854. The 56-69-year group was small, and its depth increase did not reach significance, likely because of low power. Conclusions about previously exposed vaccinees are limited because only six or seven AZD1222 recipients were SARS-CoV-2 seropositive at baseline. After two AZD1222 doses, both the breadth and the depth of spike-specific TCRs were significantly higher than at day 0 and than in MenACWY recipients. Because no samples from the day 14 peak response were available, repertoires could be characterized only after the peak T cell response. Most participants were white British and females outnumbered males, and the authors suggested that clonal diversity may have been underestimated.

CDR1 SGHVS and CDR2 FQNEAQ were looked up in the germline V gene. The CDR3 runs 15 residues from the cysteine to the phenylalanine. Only the CDR3 DNA stays, 45 bases, in frame from base 1. Clipping removes 6 bases from V and 0 bases from J, with 4 as the unmatched junction base count. The sample in question was peripheral blood, obtained on day 0 of AZD1222 vaccination. The receptor's source is an adult in good health. The chain is encoded by TRBV7-8 joined to TRBJ1-5; TRBD1 aligns with 8 central bases. The CDR3 reads as follows: CASRLQGDSNQPQHF. The nucleotide sequence is given as TGTGCCAGCAGATTACAGGGGGATAGCAATCAGCCCCAGCATTTT.